The present T cell receptor beta chain was sequenced within a study of early stage breast cancer tumors. Clones were read by immunoSEQ multiplex PCR, and TCRdb kept only the in-frame ones, dropping some. The sample lists 35,000 to 45,000 clones; approximately 74% were seen once. Germline assignment: CDR1 SEHNR and CDR2 FQNEAQ (reference sequence). The CDR3 length is 14 residues. V lost 2 bases to trimming and J lost 8 bases; unmatched junction nucleotides: 3. This clone was seen a handful of times. Material: blood. The TCR sequence derives from a person aged 55-75 years with breast cancer. The chain recombines TRBV7-9 with TRBJ1-6; TRBD1 aligns across 7 bases. The CDR3 sequence is CASSLLGGYSPLHF. As DNA, the CDR3 is TGTGCCAGCAGCTTATTAGGGGGCTATTCACCCCTCCACTTT. Full variable domain (remainder filled in from reference TRBV7-9 and TRBJ1-6): DTGVSQNPRHKITKRGQNVTFRCDPISEHNRLYWYRQTLGQGPEFLTYFQNEAQLEKSRLLSDRFSAERPKGSFSTLEIQRTEQGDSAMYLCASSLLGGYSPLHFGNGTRLTVT.